The present entry profiles one T cell receptor beta chain with its context. Its antigen is unknown. The source of the sample is a study of cytomegalovirus exposure and HLA in healthy donors. Background on the study: Most genotyped donors, around 86% of 300 to 400, had Caucasian-associated genetic ancestry. Findings and limits, study-wide: Earlier findings revealed that most TCR beta V segments proved productive either about 90% or about 30% of the time. Reportedly, HLA-A and HLA-B alleles of most subjects were accurately predicted from TCR beta.

PCR primers comprised 60 Vbeta and 13 Jbeta primers. Profiling relied on immunoSEQ multiplex PCR, and the TCRdb table lists in-frame clones only, not all of them. The sample holds some 140,000 clones, around 79% seen once. Trimming left V 5 bases short and J 4 bases short, with 12 bases between. Germline V gene data show CDR1 as LNHNV and CDR2 as YYDKDF (reference sequence). CDR3 size: 13 residues. The sequence derives from a female donor in good health and CMV-seronegative. This chain uses TRBV15 with TRBJ2-7; weak D call: TRBD1 (6 bases). The sample was PBMCs. For the CDR3, the DNA is TGTGCCACCAGCCCTCGCCAGGGGTACGAGCAGTACTTC. Translating gives CATSPRQGYEQYF.